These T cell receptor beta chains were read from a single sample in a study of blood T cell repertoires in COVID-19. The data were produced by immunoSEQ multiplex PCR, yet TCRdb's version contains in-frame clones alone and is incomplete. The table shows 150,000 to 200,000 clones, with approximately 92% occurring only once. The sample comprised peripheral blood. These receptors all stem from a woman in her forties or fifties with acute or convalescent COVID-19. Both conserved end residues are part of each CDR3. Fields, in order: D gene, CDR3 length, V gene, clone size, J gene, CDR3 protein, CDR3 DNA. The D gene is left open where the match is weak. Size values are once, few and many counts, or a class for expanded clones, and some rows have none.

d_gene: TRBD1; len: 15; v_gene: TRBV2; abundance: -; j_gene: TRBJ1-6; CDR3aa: CASIRDSSYNSPLHF; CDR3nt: TGTGCCAGCATCCGGGACAGCTCCTATAATTCACCCCTCCACTTT
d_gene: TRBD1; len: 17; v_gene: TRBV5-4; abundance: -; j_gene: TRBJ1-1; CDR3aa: CASSQGGTVVLNTEAFF; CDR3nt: TGTGCCAGCAGCCAAGGCGGGACAGTAGTTTTGAACACTGAAGCTTTCTTT
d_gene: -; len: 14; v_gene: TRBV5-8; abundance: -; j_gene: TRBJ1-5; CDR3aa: CASSLAGGNQPQHF; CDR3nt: TGTGCCAGCAGCTTGGCGGGAGGGAATCAGCCCCAGCATTTT
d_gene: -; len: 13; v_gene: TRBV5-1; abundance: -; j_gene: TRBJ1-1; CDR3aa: CASSLPDSLEAFF; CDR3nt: TGCGCCAGCAGCTTACCCGACAGCCTAGAAGCTTTCTTT
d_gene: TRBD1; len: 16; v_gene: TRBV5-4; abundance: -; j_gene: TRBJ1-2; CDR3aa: CASSSRRDRELYGYTF; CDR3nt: TGTGCCAGCAGCTCACGAAGAGACAGGGAACTCTACGGCTACACCTTC
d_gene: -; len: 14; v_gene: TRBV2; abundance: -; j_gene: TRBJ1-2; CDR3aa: CASSGGSTNYGYTF; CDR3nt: TGTGCCAGCAGTGGCGGCAGTACTAACTATGGCTACACCTTC
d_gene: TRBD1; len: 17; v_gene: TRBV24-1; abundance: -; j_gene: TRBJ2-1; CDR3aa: CATSDPKDRGRGNEQFF; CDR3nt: TGTGCCACCAGTGACCCTAAGGACAGGGGGCGAGGCAATGAGCAGTTCTTC
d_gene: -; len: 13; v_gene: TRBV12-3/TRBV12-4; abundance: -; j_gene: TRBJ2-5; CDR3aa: CASSSDRTVTQYF; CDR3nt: TGTGCCAGCAGTTCAGACAGGACGGTGACCCAGTACTTC
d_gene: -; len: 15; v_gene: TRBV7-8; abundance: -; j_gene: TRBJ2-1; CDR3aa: CASSPPGSSYNEQFF; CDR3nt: TGTGCCAGCTCACCTCCAGGTAGCTCCTACAATGAGCAGTTCTTC
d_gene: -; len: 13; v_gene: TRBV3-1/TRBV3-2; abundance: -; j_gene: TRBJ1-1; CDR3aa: CACDVTANTEAFF; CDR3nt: TGTGCCTGCGACGTAACAGCAAACACTGAAGCTTTCTTT
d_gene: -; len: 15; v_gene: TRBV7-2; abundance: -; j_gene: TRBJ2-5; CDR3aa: CASSLAPGMGETQYF; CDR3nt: TGTGCCAGCAGCTTAGCGCCGGGAATGGGGGAGACCCAGTACTTC
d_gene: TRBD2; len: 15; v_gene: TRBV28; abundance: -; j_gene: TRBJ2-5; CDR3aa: CATSEGGGSGKTQYF; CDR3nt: TGTGCCACCTCCGAAGGCGGGGGAAGCGGAAAGACCCAGTACTTC
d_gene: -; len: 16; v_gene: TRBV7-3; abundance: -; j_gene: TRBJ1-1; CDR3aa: CASSPNALTVRTEAFF; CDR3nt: TGTGCCAGCAGCCCAAACGCCCTGACAGTGAGAACTGAAGCTTTCTTT
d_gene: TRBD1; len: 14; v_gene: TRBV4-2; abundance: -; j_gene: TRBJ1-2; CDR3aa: CASSRETGTYGYTF; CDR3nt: TGTGCCAGCAGCCGAGAGACAGGGACCTATGGCTACACCTTC
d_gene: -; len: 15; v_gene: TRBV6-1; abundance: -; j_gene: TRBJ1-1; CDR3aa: CASSEALRTDREAFF; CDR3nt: TGTGCCAGCAGTGAAGCGCTAAGGACGGACAGAGAAGCTTTCTTT
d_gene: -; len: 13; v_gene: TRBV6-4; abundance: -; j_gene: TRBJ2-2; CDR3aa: CASSETDTGELFF; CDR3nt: TGTGCCAGCAGTGAGACAGACACCGGGGAGCTGTTTTTT
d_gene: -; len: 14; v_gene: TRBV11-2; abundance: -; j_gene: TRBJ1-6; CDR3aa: CASRGGLINSPLHF; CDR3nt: TGTGCCAGCAGGGGAGGTCTCATAAATTCACCCCTCCACTTT
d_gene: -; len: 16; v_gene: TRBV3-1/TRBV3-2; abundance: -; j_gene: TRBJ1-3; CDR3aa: CASSQGVLVSGNTIYF; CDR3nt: TGTGCCAGCAGCCAAGGAGTACTGGTATCTGGAAACACCATATATTTT
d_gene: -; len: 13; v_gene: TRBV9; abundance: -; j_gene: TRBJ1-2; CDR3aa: CASSVVTDYGYTF; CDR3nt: TGTGCCAGCAGCGTAGTGACAGACTATGGCTACACCTTC
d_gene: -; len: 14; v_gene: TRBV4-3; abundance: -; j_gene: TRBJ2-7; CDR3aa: CASSQAGVSYEQYF; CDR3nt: TGCGCCAGCAGCCAGGCAGGGGTGTCCTACGAGCAGTACTTC
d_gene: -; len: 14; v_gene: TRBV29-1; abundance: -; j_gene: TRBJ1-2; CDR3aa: CSAGRGTPDYGYTF; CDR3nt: TGCAGCGCTGGTAGGGGCACCCCGGACTATGGCTACACCTTC
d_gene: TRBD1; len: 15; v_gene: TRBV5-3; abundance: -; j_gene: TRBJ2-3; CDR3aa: CARSVSRDRVDTQYF; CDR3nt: TGTGCCAGAAGCGTGTCCCGGGACAGGGTAGATACGCAGTATTTT
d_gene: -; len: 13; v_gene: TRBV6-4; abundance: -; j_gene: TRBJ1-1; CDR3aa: CASRPDSRSEAFF; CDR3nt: TGTGCCAGCAGGCCCGACAGCCGCAGTGAAGCTTTCTTT
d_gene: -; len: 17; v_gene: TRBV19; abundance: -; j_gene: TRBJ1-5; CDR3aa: CASSIPRGGYSNQPQHF; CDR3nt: TGTGCCAGTAGTATACCCAGAGGGGGTTATAGCAATCAGCCCCAGCATTTT
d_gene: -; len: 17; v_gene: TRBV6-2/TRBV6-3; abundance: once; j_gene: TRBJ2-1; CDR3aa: CASSYSSSGTTYNEQFF; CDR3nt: TGTGCCAGCAGTTACTCCTCCTCCGGGACAACCTACAATGAGCAGTTCTTC
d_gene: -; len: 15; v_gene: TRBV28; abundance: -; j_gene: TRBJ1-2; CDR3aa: CASRPPQRTVGGYTF; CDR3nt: TGTGCCAGCAGACCACCCCAGAGGACAGTGGGAGGCTACACCTTC
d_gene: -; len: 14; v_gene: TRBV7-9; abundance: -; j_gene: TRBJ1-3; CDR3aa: CASSLTGGGNTIYF; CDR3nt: TGTGCCAGCAGCTTAACGGGAGGCGGGAACACCATATATTTT
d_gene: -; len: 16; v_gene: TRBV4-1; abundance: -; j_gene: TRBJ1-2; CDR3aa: CASSLPGGTVVDGYTF; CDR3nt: TGCGCCAGCAGCCTCCCCGGTGGTACAGTAGTCGACGGCTACACCTTC
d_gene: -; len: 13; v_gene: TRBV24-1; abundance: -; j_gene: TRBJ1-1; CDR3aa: CATSDSPRGEAFF; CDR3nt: TGTGCCACCAGTGATTCCCCCCGGGGTGAAGCTTTCTTT
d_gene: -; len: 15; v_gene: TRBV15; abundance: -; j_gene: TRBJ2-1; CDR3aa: CATSRDGGGGNEQFF; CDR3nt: TGTGCCACCAGCAGAGATGGCGGGGGCGGAAATGAGCAGTTCTTC
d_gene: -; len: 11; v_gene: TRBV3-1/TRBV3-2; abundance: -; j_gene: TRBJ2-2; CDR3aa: CASSLTGELFF; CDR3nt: TGTGCCAGCAGTCTCACCGGGGAGCTGTTTTTT
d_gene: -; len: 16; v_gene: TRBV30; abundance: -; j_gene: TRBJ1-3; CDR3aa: CAWSVLSSGSGNTIYF; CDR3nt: TGTGCCTGGAGTGTACTTTCCTCCGGCTCTGGAAACACCATATATTTT
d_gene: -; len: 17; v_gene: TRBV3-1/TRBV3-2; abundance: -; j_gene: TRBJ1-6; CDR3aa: CASSQAPAAGDNSPLHF; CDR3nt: TGTGCCAGCAGCCAAGCTCCGGCGGCAGGGGATAATTCACCCCTCCACTTT
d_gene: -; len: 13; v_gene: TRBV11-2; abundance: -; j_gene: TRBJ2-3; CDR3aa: CASSLTVFPTQYF; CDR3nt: TGTGCCAGCAGCTTGACAGTATTCCCTACGCAGTATTTT
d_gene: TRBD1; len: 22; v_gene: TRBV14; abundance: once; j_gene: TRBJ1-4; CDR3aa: CASSRGTGKNKNPSITNEKLFF; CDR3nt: TGTGCCAGCAGCCGCGGGACAGGAAAAAACAAAAACCCATCCATAACTAATGAAAAACTGTTTTTT
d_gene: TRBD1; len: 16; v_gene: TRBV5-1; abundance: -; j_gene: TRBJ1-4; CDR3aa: CASRLRTGEFPAKLFF; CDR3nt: TGCGCCAGCCGGCTCCGGACAGGGGAATTTCCCGCAAAACTGTTTTTT
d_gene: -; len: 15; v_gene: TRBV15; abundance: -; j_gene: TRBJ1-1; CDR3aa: CATSRAGAGSTEAFF; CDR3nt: TGTGCCACCAGCAGAGCAGGGGCCGGTAGCACTGAAGCTTTCTTT
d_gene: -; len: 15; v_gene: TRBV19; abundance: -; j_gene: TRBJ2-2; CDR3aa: CASTLGGLGAGELFF; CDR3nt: TGTGCCAGTACGCTGGGGGGGCTCGGGGCCGGGGAGCTGTTTTTT
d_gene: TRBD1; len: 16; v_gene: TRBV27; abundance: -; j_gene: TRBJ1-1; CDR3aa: CASSLTGGLMNTEAFF; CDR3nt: TGTGCCAGCAGTTTGACAGGGGGATTAATGAACACTGAAGCTTTCTTT
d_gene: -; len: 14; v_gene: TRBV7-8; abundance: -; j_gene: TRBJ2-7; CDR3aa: CASSLRQGLYEQYF; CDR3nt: TGTGCCAGCAGCTTACGGCAGGGCTTATACGAGCAGTACTTC
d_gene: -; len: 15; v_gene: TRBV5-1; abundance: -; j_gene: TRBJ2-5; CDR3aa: CASSLQGPYQETQYF; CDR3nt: TGCGCCAGCAGCTTACAGGGACCGTACCAAGAGACCCAGTACTTC
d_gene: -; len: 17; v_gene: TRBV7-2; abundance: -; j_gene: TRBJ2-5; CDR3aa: CASSLAAGALIKETQYF; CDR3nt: TGTGCCAGCAGCTTAGCGGCGGGGGCCCTTATTAAAGAGACCCAGTACTTC
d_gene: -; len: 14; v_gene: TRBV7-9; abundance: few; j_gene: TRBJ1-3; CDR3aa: CASSSTGIGNTIYF; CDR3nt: TGTGCCAGCAGCTCCACAGGGATCGGAAACACCATATATTTT
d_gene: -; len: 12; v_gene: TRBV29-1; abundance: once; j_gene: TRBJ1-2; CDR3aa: CSVEIGRNGYTF; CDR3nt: TGCAGCGTTGAGATAGGGAGAAATGGCTACACCTTC
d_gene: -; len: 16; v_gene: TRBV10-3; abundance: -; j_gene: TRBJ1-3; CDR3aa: CAISPKQGPSGNTIYF; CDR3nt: TGTGCCATCAGTCCTAAACAGGGCCCCTCTGGAAACACCATATATTTT
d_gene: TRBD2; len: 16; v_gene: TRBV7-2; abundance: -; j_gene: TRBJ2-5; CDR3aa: CASSPRTSGRAETQYF; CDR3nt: TGTGCCAGCAGCCCGCGGACTAGCGGGAGGGCGGAGACCCAGTACTTC
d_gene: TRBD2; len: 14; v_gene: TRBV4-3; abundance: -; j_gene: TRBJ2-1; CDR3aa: CASSPGTSYNEQFF; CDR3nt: TGCGCCAGCAGCCCCGGGACTAGCTACAATGAGCAGTTCTTC
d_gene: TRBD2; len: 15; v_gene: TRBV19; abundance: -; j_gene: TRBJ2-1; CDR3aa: CASPPAGGVLGEQFF; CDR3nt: TGTGCCAGCCCACCTGCGGGAGGTGTATTGGGTGAGCAGTTCTTC
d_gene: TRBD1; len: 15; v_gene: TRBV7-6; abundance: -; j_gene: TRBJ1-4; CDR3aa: CASSPQTGRDEKLFF; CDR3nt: TGTGCCAGCAGCCCGCAGACAGGGCGAGATGAAAAACTGTTTTTT
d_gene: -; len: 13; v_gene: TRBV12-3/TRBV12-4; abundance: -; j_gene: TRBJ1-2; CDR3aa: CASSLINSYGYTF; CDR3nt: TGTGCCAGCAGTTTGATCAACAGCTATGGCTACACCTTC
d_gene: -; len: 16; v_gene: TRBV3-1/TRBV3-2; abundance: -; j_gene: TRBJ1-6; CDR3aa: CASSQVPGGGNSPLHF; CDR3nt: TGTGCCAGCAGCCAGGTACCGGGGGGCGGTAATTCACCCCTCCACTTT
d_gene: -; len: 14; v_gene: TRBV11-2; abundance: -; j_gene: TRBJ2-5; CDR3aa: CASSLVVSIETQYF; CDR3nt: TGTGCCAGCAGCTTAGTTGTTAGTATAGAGACCCAGTACTTC
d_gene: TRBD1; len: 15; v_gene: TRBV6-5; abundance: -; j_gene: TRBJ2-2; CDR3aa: CASSYQAGGTGELFF; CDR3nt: TGTGCCAGCAGTTACCAAGCAGGGGGCACCGGGGAGCTGTTTTTT
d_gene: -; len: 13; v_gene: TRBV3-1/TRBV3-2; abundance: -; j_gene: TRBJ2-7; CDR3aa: CASTDRSSYEQYF; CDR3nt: TGTGCCAGCACCGACAGGAGCTCCTACGAGCAGTACTTC
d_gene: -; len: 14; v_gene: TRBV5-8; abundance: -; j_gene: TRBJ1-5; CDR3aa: CASSTRGRNQPQHF; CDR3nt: TGTGCCAGCAGCACCCGAGGGCGGAATCAGCCCCAGCATTTT
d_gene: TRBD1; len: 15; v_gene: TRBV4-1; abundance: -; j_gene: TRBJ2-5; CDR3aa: CASSQTTGGQETQYF; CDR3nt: TGCGCCAGCAGCCAGACGACAGGGGGTCAAGAGACCCAGTACTTC
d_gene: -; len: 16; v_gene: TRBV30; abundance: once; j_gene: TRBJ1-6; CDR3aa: CAWSLRWGSRGSPLHF; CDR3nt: TGTGCCTGGAGCCTCAGGTGGGGATCACGGGGTTCACCCCTCCACTTT